This entry lists 27 T cell receptor beta chains sequenced from one sample in a study of spatial heterogeneity in lung cancer. Study-wide results and limits: Tumor mutation count correlated with how many alpha and beta TCRs expanded intratumorally.

Time point defined: sample taken at primary tumor resection. TCRdb reprocessed the 5' RACE reads with MiXCR, giving one entry per CDR3 protein. The sample has around 100,000 distinct CDR3 sequences, approximately 4.7% seen once. These TCRs' antigens remain unknown. The source was lung tumor tissue, collected at surgery. The receptor set was obtained from a male donor with early-stage non-small cell lung cancer.

The table lists this clonotype with many counts. The genes are TRBV6-5 and TRBJ1-2; no clear D. The CDR3 consists of 16 residues. Germline lookup yields CDR1 MNHEY and CDR2 SVGAGI. V lost 2 bases to trimming and J lost 8 bases, with 21 bases between them. The CDR3 sequence is CASSYGPQDRYRGYTF. CDR3 DNA sequence: TGTGCCAGCAGTTACGGACCCCAGGACCGATATAGGGGCTACACCTTC.

At least ten counts were recorded for this clonotype. V is TRBV7-6 and J is TRBJ1-5; 7 bases map to TRBD1. Trimming took 1 base from V and 3 from J; bases not matched to a gene: 3. The CDR3 loop spans 15 amino acids. Germline lookup yields CDR1 SGHVS and CDR2 FNYEAQ. CDR3 sequence reads: CASSLGDRNNQPQHF. CDR3 in DNA: TGTGCCAGCAGCTTAGGGGACAGAAACAATCAGCCCCAGCATTTT.

This clonotype was counted many times. The rearrangement links TRBV10-2 to TRBJ2-1, with a tentative D call TRBD1 (7 bases). Germline loops: CDR1 WSHSY, CDR2 SAAADI. The CDR3 has 16 amino acids. The ends were cut back, 8 bases at V and 1 base at J, with 18 bases in the middle. The CDR3 nucleotides read TGCGCCAGCCGGATGTCAGGGGGAGGATCCTACAATGAGCAGTTCTTC. Amino acid sequence: CASRMSGGGSYNEQFF.

This clonotype was recorded at least ten times. This chain uses TRBV6-6 with TRBJ2-2; 8 bases are shared with TRBD2. CDR1 is MNHNY, CDR2 SVGAGI, per germline (reference sequence). V gave up 11 bases and J gave up 1 base; unmatched junction bases: 3. There are 13 residues in the CDR3. CDR3 DNA: TGTGCCGCCGCGGGGGGGAACACCGGGGAGCTGTTTTTT. It codes for CAAAGGNTGELFF.

This clonotype was seen at least ten times. The rearrangement links TRBV6-5 to TRBJ1-4; D possibly corresponds to TRBD1 (6 bases). Germline CDR1 and CDR2: MNHEY and SVGAGI. V lost 6 bases, J lost 0 bases, and 14 bases lay in between. This CDR3 spans 16 amino acids. CDR3 in DNA: TGTGCCAGCAGACCCGCGGGGGCCGCAACTAATGAAAAACTGTTTTTT. This translates into CASRPAGAATNEKLFF.

The J gene is TRBJ2-1, the V gene TRBV13; a weak D match, TRBD1 (5 bases). The V gene's germline CDR1 is PRHDT and CDR2 FYEKMQ (reference sequence). V dropped 4 bases and J dropped 2 bases, with 9 bases sitting between them. This CDR3 comprises 14 residues. The CDR3 region has the DNA TGTGCCAGCAGCTGGGGCCCCCCCTACAATGAGCAGTTCTTC. Amino acids: CASSWGPPYNEQFF.

This clonotype was recorded a few times. The gene calls are TRBV5-5 and TRBJ2-7; the D gene is possibly TRBD2 (6 bases). The germline gives CDR1 SGHKS, CDR2 YYEKEE (reference sequence). Trimming shortened V by 6 bases and J by 3 bases, and 19 bases separated the two germline ends. This CDR3 has 15 residues. The chain's CDR3 is CASTTEGRPYYEQYF. The CDR3 region has the DNA TGTGCCAGCACCACGGAGGGCAGGCCGTACTACGAGCAGTACTTC.

This clonotype was recorded at least ten times. The J gene is TRBJ2-5, the V gene TRBV11-2; D is unresolved. The V end was cut by 5 bases, the J end by 0 bases, with 7 bases between. The CDR3 covers 13 residues. CDR1 SGHAT and CDR2 FQNNGV come from the germline V gene. CDR3 protein: CASSNSYQETQYF. CDR3 DNA sequence: TGTGCCAGCAGCAACAGTTACCAAGAGACCCAGTACTTC. Using reference TRBV11-2 and TRBJ2-5 for the parts outside the CDR3, the full variable domain is EAGVAQSPRYKIIEKRQSVAFWCNPISGHATLYWYQQILGQGPKLLIQFQNNGVVDDSQLPKDRFSAERLKGVDSTLKIQPAKLEDSAVYLCASSNSYQETQYFGPGTRLLVL.

This clonotype was recorded a few times. The chain has TRBV7-9 and TRBJ2-5; the D is unclear. Germline loops: CDR1 SEHNR, CDR2 FQNEAQ (reference sequence). The CDR3 is made up of 15 amino acids. Trimming removed 1 base from V and 5 bases from J, with 14 bases in between. In nucleotides, the CDR3 is TGTGCCAGCAGCTTAGGGTCCGCCAGCCCGGAGACCCAGTACTTC. It encodes CASSLGSASPETQYF.

This clonotype was seen only once. This clone may be a read error of a much larger clone one base away. The CDR3 here is CSVASGGSGQYF. Here the CDR3 DNA reads TGCAGCGTTGCTAGCGGGGGCAGCGGGCAGTACTTC. The rearrangement uses TRBV29-1 and TRBJ2-7, with 10 positions matching TRBD2. Germline CDR1 is SQVTM and CDR2 is ANQGSEA. The CDR3 is 12 residues long. V gave up 4 bases and J gave up 9 bases; unmatched junction bases: 6.

With regard to this clonotype: The junction differs from germline at one of its ends, possibly a read error. The chain joins TRBV20-1 to TRBJ1-6; the match to TRBD1 covers 9 bases. Germline-derived CDR1 and CDR2 are DFQATT and SNEGSKA (reference sequence). The length of the CDR3 is 14 residues. This chain's CDR3 is CSARTGGDNTPLHF. CDR3 nucleotide sequence: TGCAGTGCTAGAACAGGGGGCGATAATACACCCCTCCACTTT.

This clonotype came up once. This rearrangement joins TRBV11-2 to TRBJ1-2, with 7 positions matching TRBD1. The V gene's germline CDR1 is SGHAT and CDR2 FQNNGV. V lost 3 bases and J lost 4; bases outside the gene matches: 8. This CDR3 contains 15 residues. The CDR3 DNA sequence: TGTGCCAGCAGCTTTACGCGGACAGGCTTCTATGGCTACACCTTC. Translated, it gives CASSFTRTGFYGYTF.

This clonotype was counted between two and nine times. V and J are TRBV7-2 and TRBJ2-1; D is unresolved. CDR1 is SGHTA, CDR2 FQGNSA, per germline. This CDR3 has 12 amino acids. V was shortened by 8 bases and J by 8 bases, with 13 bases between the two germline ends. The CDR3 is CASPLGFHEQFF. CDR3 DNA: TGTGCCAGCCCCTTGGGATTTCATGAGCAGTTCTTC.

This clonotype was recorded many times. V usage is TRBV11-3 and J usage is TRBJ2-1; the match to TRBD2 covers 8 bases. The CDR3 is 14 amino acids. After removal of 5 bases from V and 7 bases from J, the junction contained 7 bases not matched to a gene. The V gene's germline CDR1 is SGHNT and CDR2 YENEEA. The DNA of the CDR3 is TGTGCCAGCAGCCTAGCGGGCCCTAGGAATGAGCAGTTCTTC. This sequence encodes CASSLAGPRNEQFF.

The table lists this clonotype with many counts. The V call is TRBV11-2, the J call TRBJ2-7; 8 bases map to TRBD1. V trimming: 3 bases; J trimming: 6 bases; junction bases outside the gene matches: 7. Germline values: CDR1 SGHAT, CDR2 FQNNGV. This CDR3 is 14 amino acids long. CDR3 in amino acids: CASSFGRGLSEQYF. As DNA, the CDR3 is TGTGCCAGCAGCTTCGGCAGGGGGCTTTCCGAGCAGTACTTC.

The table lists this clonotype with many counts. The chain links TRBV12-5 to TRBJ1-1; D is unresolved. This CDR3 is built from 13 residues. Germline V lookup: CDR1 LGHNT, CDR2 FRNRAP. V was shortened by 5 bases and J by 0 bases, with 7 bases between the two germline ends. CDR3 DNA: TGTGCTAGTGGTCCGCCCGTGAACACTGAAGCTTTCTTT. Protein product: CASGPPVNTEAFF. Using reference TRBV12-5 and TRBJ1-1 for the parts outside the CDR3, the full variable domain is DARVTQTPRHKVTEMGQEVTMRCQPILGHNTVFWYRQTMMQGLELLAYFRNRAPLDDSGMPKDRFSAEMPDATLATLKIQPSEPRDSAVYFCASGPPVNTEAFFGQGTRLTVV.

This clonotype showed up many times. The J gene is TRBJ2-1, the V gene TRBV3-1; 8 nucleotides match TRBD2. Germline V gene sequence: CDR1 LGHDT, CDR2 YNNKEL (reference sequence). The length of the CDR3 is 13 residues. After removal of 4 bases from V and 7 bases from J, the junction contained 3 bases not matched to a gene. CDR3 sequence reads: CASSLGLANEQFF. In DNA, the CDR3 is TGTGCCAGCAGCCTAGGACTAGCAAATGAGCAGTTCTTC.

This clonotype was counted ten times or more. The chain carries TRBV7-9 and TRBJ1-1; D is possibly TRBD1 (6 bases). CDR1 and CDR2 (germline): SEHNR, FQNEAQ (reference sequence). The CDR3 is made up of 17 amino acids. V gave up 3 bases and J gave up 0 bases, with 17 bases separating them. CDR3 nucleotide sequence: TGTGCCAGCAGCTTCGAGAGACGTGACAGGATGAACACTGAAGCTTTCTTT. Its protein is CASSFERRDRMNTEAFF.

J is TRBJ2-7 and V is TRBV6-1; the match to TRBD2 covers 9 bases. The junction had 3 bases not matched to a gene; V was cut back by 2 bases and J by 4 bases. This CDR3 comprises 14 residues. Germline-derived CDR1 and CDR2 are MNHNS and SASEGT. CDR3 loop: CASSEYSGSYEQYF. DNA for the CDR3: TGTGCCAGCAGTGAATATAGCGGGAGTTACGAGCAGTACTTC.

This clonotype has just a few counts. The gene calls are TRBV11-2 and TRBJ2-3; weak D call: TRBD2 (6 bases). Germline V gene lookup returns CDR1 SGHAT and CDR2 FQNNGV. The CDR3 sequence is 16 residues long. V lost 3 bases and J 2 bases, leaving 15 bases between the germline ends. The CDR3 protein is CASSLGAGRFTDTQYF. The CDR3 bases are TGTGCCAGCAGCTTGGGAGCCGGGAGATTCACAGATACGCAGTATTTT. Filled out from reference TRBV11-2 and TRBJ2-3, the complete variable domain reads EAGVAQSPRYKIIEKRQSVAFWCNPISGHATLYWYQQILGQGPKLLIQFQNNGVVDDSQLPKDRFSAERLKGVDSTLKIQPAKLEDSAVYLCASSLGAGRFTDTQYFGPGTRLTVL.

The chain joins TRBV7-9 to TRBJ1-4, with 9 bases lining up with TRBD1. CDR3 length: 16 amino acids. Germline CDR1 SEHNR, CDR2 FQNEAQ (reference sequence). V shed 4 bases and J 2 bases; nucleotides not matched to a gene: 5. The DNA of the CDR3 is TGTGCCAGCAGCTCCCACAGGGGGCGGACTAATGAAAAACTGTTTTTT. This translates into CASSSHRGRTNEKLFF.

This clonotype was counted many times. The chain uses TRBV10-3 and TRBJ1-5; D uncertain. Germline CDR1 and CDR2: ENHRY and SYGVKD. V lost 3 bases, J lost 6 bases, and 9 bases lay in between. There are 13 residues in the CDR3. Here the CDR3 DNA reads TGTGCCATCAGTGACAACCTCGGTCAGCCCCAGCATTTT. This encodes CAISDNLGQPQHF.

This clonotype was found many times. V gene TRBV4-1 combines with J gene TRBJ2-1; either TRBD1 or TRBD2 may fit D (5 bases each). The CDR3 is made up of 13 amino acids. The V gene lost 1 base and the J gene lost 14 bases, with 15 bases spanning the gap. Germline V lookup: CDR1 MGHRA, CDR2 YSYEKL. The DNA of the CDR3 is TGCGCCAGCAGCCAAGGGACCGGGACGGGGAAGTTCTTC. Translating it yields CASSQGTGTGKFF.

This clonotype came up many times. This rearrangement joins TRBV6-1 to TRBJ1-2; a possible D gene is TRBD1 (5 bases). The V end lost 7 bases, the J end lost 9 bases, and 18 bases lay between the germline ends. The CDR3 runs 13 residues. Germline lookup yields CDR1 MNHNS and CDR2 SASEGT. CDR3 nucleotide sequence: TGTGCCAGCACCCCGAGGGGCCTTAGGCGCTACACCTTC. The encoded protein is CASTPRGLRRYTF.

This clonotype occurred many times. This CDR3 is CASSYPDNEQFF. The CDR3 DNA reads as TGTGCCAGCAGTTACCCGGACAATGAGCAGTTCTTC. V and J are TRBV6-2 or TRBV6-3 and TRBJ2-1; D not certain. Germline assignment: CDR1 MNHEY and CDR2 SVGEGT. The CDR3 runs 12 residues. Trimming removed 2 bases from V and 5 bases from J, with 4 bases in between.

This clonotype was recorded many times. V usage is TRBV27 and J usage is TRBJ1-1, with TRBD1 matching 8 bases. Germline-derived CDR1 and CDR2 are MNHEY and SMNVEV (reference sequence). This CDR3 is built from 13 residues. The ends lost 0 bases at V and 8 bases at J; junction bases unmatched: 2. The CDR3 bases are TGTGCCAGCAGTTTATCGGCAGGGGGCGAAGCTTTCTTT. Protein: CASSLSAGGEAFF.

Ten or more counts support this clonotype. The V call is TRBV28, the J call TRBJ2-6; unclear D gene. V was clipped by 0 bases and J by 7 bases, with 13 bases between them. This CDR3 spans 16 amino acids. From germline, CDR1 is MDHEN and CDR2 SYDVKM. CDR3 region: CASSLWGPFGANVLTF. CDR3 in DNA: TGTGCCAGCAGTTTATGGGGCCCGTTTGGTGCCAACGTCCTGACTTTC.